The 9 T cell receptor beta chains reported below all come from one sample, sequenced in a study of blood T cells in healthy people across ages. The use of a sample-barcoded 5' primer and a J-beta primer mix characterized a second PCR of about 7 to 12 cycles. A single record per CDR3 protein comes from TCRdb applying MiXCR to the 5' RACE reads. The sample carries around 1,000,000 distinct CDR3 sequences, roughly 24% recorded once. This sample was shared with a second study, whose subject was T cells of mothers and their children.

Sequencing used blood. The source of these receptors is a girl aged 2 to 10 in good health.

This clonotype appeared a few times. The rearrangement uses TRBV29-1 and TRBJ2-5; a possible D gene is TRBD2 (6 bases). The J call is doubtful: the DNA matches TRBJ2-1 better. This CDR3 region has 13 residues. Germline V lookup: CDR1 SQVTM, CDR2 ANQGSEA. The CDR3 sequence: CSVVADLGGEQFF. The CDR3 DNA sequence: TGCAGCGTTGTGGCAGACTTGGGGGGTGAGCAGTTCTTC.

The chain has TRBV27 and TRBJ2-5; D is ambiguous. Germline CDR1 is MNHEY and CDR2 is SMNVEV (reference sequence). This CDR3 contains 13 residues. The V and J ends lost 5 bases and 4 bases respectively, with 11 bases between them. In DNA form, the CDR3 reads TGTGCCAGCAGTCCCACCCCCGGAGAGACCCAGTACTTC. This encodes CASSPTPGETQYF.

The CDR3 sequence: CSVGNRGTYEQYF. CDR3 coding DNA: TGCAGCGTTGGGAACAGGGGTACCTACGAGCAGTACTTC. The chain links TRBV29-1 to TRBJ2-7, with 7 positions matching TRBD1. CDR1 is SQVTM and CDR2 is ANQGSEA in the germline V gene. The CDR3 is made up of 13 amino acids. V lost 4 bases to trimming and J lost 2 bases; unmatched junction nucleotides: 5.

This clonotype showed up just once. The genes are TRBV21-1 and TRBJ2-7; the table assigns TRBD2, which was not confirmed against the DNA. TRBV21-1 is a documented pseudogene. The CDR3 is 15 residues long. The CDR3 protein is CASRCSRESFYEQYF. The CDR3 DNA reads TGTGCCAGCAGATGTAGTCGGGAGAGTTTCTACGAGCAGTACTTC.

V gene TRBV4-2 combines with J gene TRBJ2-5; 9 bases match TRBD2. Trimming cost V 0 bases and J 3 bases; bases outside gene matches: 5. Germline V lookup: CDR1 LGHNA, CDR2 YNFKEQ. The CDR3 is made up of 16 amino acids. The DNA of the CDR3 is TGTGCCAGCAGCCAAGATCTGGCTAGCGGGGAAGAGACCCAGTACTTC. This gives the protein CASSQDLASGEETQYF.

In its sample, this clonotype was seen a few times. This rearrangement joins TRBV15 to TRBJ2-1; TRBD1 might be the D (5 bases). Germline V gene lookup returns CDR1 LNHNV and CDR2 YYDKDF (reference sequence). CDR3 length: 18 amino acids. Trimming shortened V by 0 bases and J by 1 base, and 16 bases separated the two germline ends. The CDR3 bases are TGTGCCACCAGCAGAGATTTTACCATGGGGCAATCCTACAATGAGCAGTTCTTC. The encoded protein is CATSRDFTMGQSYNEQFF.

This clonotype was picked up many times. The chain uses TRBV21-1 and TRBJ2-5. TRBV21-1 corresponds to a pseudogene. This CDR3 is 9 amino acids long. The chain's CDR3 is CASRETQYF. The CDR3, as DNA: TGTGCCAGCAGGGAGACCCAGTACTTC.

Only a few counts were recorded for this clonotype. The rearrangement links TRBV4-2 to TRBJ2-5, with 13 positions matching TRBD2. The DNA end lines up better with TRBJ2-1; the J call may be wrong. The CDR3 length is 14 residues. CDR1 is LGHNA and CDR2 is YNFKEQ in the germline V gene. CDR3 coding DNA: TGTGCCAGCACCACTAGCGGGGGGGGGAATGAGCAGTTCTTC. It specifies CASTTSGGGNEQFF.

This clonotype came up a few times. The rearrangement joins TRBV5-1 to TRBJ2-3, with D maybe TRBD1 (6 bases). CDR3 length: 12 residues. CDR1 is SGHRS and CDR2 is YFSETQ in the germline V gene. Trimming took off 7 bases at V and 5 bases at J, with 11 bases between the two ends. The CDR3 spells CASGGPIDTQYF. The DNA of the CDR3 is TGCGCCAGCGGGGGCCCGATAGATACGCAGTATTTT.